Listed here are 20 T cell receptor beta chains from one sample, sequenced in a study of cytomegalovirus exposure and HLA in healthy donors. This table comes from immunoSEQ multiplex PCR, and its TCRdb copy is limited to in-frame clones, with some not included. The table includes 75,000 to 95,000 clones, approximately 96% detected once. The specimen was PBMCs. All receptors derive from a man in his late teens or twenties in good health and CMV-seronegative.

The chain combines TRBV5-6 with TRBJ1-5; TRBD1 matches at 9 bases. The CDR3 is 17 residues long. From germline, CDR1 is SGHDT and CDR2 YYEEEE. Trimming removed 1 base from V and 2 bases from J; junction bases left unmatched: 7. CDR3 nucleotides: TGTGCCAGCAGCTTGTCCTACAGGGGGCTGGGCAATCAGCCCCAGCATTTT. Translating it yields CASSLSYRGLGNQPQHF.

This chain uses TRBV25-1 with TRBJ2-1; 7 bases are shared with TRBD2. V was clipped by 8 bases and J by 3 bases; unmatched bases: 7. Germline CDR1 MGHDK, CDR2 SYGVNS. The CDR3 has 14 amino acids. CDR3 nucleotides: TGTGCCAGCGGGGGGGTAGCGGACTACAATGAGCAGTTCTTC. Translation gives CASGGVADYNEQFF.

This rearrangement joins TRBV27 to TRBJ2-7, with 10 nucleotides matching TRBD2. Germline CDR1 and CDR2: MNHEY and SMNVEV (reference sequence). With 4 bases clipped from V and 3 bases from J, the junction kept 3 bases outside the gene matches. The CDR3 sequence is 14 residues long. For the CDR3, the DNA is TGTGCCAGCAGTTGGGCTAGCGGGAGCTACGAGCAGTACTTC. Translating gives CASSWASGSYEQYF.

The chain uses TRBV7-9 and TRBJ2-7, with a possible D match to TRBD1 (6 bases). CDR3 length: 12 amino acids. CDR1 SEHNR and CDR2 FQNEAQ come from the germline V gene (reference sequence). V was clipped by 6 bases and J by 5 bases, with 11 bases between them. This CDR3 is CASSSQGHEQYF. The CDR3 DNA follows: TGTGCCAGCAGTTCACAGGGCCACGAGCAGTACTTC. The entire variable domain, with the rest obtained from reference TRBV7-9 and TRBJ2-7, is as follows: DTGVSQNPRHKITKRGQNVTFRCDPISEHNRLYWYRQTLGQGPEFLTYFQNEAQLEKSRLLSDRFSAERPKGSFSTLEIQRTEQGDSAMYLCASSSQGHEQYFGPGTRLTVT.

The chain carries TRBV7-2 and TRBJ1-1; a weak D match, TRBD1 (6 bases). Germline CDR1 reads SGHTA; CDR2 reads FQGNSA. The CDR3 contains 13 residues. Trimming removed 2 bases at V and 5 bases at J, with 9 bases between. The CDR3 sequence: CASSLNRVTEAFF. For the CDR3, the DNA is TGTGCCAGCAGCTTAAACAGGGTAACTGAAGCTTTCTTT.

V gene TRBV15 combines with J gene TRBJ2-3; 12 nucleotides match TRBD2. The CDR3 runs 18 residues. Germline trimming cut 0 bases from V and 3 bases from J; bases unmatched to any gene: 7. CDR1 is LNHNV, CDR2 YYDKDF, per germline (reference sequence). Written as DNA, the CDR3 is TGTGCCACCAGCAGAGAGACTAGCGGGAGTGGAAGGACAGATACGCAGTATTTT. This translates into CATSRETSGSGRTDTQYF.

The chain recombines TRBV27 with TRBJ1-1, with 8 bases identical to TRBD1. The junction had 8 bases not matched to a gene; V was cut back by 3 bases and J by 5 bases. The CDR3 contains 15 residues. Per germline, CDR1 MNHEY and CDR2 SMNVEV (reference sequence). This CDR3 reads CASSFLRTGWTEAFF. CDR3 bases: TGTGCCAGCAGTTTCCTCCGGACAGGGTGGACTGAAGCTTTCTTT.

The rearrangement links TRBV13 to TRBJ2-6; D uncertain. Trimming pared 2 bases from V and 1 base from J, leaving 6 bases between. CDR1 is PRHDT, CDR2 FYEKMQ, per germline (reference sequence). The CDR3 has 15 amino acids. In DNA, the CDR3 is TGTGCCAGCAGCTTAAGCAGGTCTGGGGCCAACGTCCTGACTTTC. Its protein product is CASSLSRSGANVLTF.

The chain has TRBV7-2 and TRBJ2-7; TRBD2 is a possible D gene (6 bases). CDR3 size: 15 residues. V lost 5 bases to trimming and J lost 2 bases, with 16 bases between them. Germline V gives CDR1 SGHTA, CDR2 FQGNSA. The DNA of the CDR3 is TGTGCCAGCAGCCGTGAAACGGGAGCGGCCTACGAGCAGTACGTC. Its translation is CASSRETGAAYEQYV.

The chain combines TRBV5-1 with TRBJ2-1; 9 bases map to TRBD2. V gave up 2 bases and J gave up 2 bases; unmatched junction bases: 5. Per germline, CDR1 SGHRS and CDR2 YFSETQ. There are 16 residues in the CDR3. The CDR3 bases are TGCGCCAGCAGCTTATTTAGCGGGAGCACCTACAATGAGCAGTTCTTC. Its protein product is CASSLFSGSTYNEQFF.

The chain links TRBV6-5 to TRBJ2-3, with TRBD2 matching over 7 bases. The junction had 1 base not matched to a gene; V was cut back by 5 bases and J by 2 bases. The V gene's germline CDR1 is MNHEY and CDR2 SVGAGI. The CDR3 sequence is 13 residues long. CDR3 DNA sequence: TGTGCCAGCAGTGAGCGGGACACAGATACGCAGTATTTT. Translated: CASSERDTDTQYF.

V is TRBV2 and J is TRBJ2-7; D might be TRBD2 (5 bases). The CDR3 totals 16 residues. Germline CDR1 and CDR2: SNHLY and FYNNEI. V lost 3 bases, J lost 0 bases, and 15 bases lay in between. The CDR3: CASSDRGEGGSYEQYV. The CDR3 region has the DNA TGTGCCAGCAGTGACCGCGGAGAGGGTGGCTCCTACGAGCAGTACGTC.

The V and J genes are TRBV19 and TRBJ2-1, with 8 bases lining up with TRBD1. J gave up 3 bases and V 1 base, and 2 bases lay outside the gene matches. The CDR3 consists of 15 residues. CDR1 is LNHDA and CDR2 is SQIVND in the germline V gene (reference sequence). This CDR3 is CASSIAGGGYNEQFF. CDR3 coding DNA: TGTGCCAGTAGTATAGCAGGGGGCGGCTACAATGAGCAGTTCTTC.

The V and J genes are TRBV19 and TRBJ2-5; perhaps TRBD2 as D (6 bases). Per the germline V gene, CDR1 is LNHDA and CDR2 is SQIVND (reference sequence). Trimming pared 2 bases from V and 4 bases from J, leaving 11 bases between. The CDR3 has 14 residues. DNA for the CDR3: TGTGCCAGTAGTATAATGTGGGGAGGAGAGACCCAGTACTTC. Amino acids: CASSIMWGGETQYF. The variable domain in full, completed from reference TRBV19 and TRBJ2-5, reads DGGITQSPKYLFRKEGQNVTLSCEQNLNHDAMYWYRQDPGQGLRLIYYSQIVNDFQKGDIAEGYSVSREKKESFPLTVTSAQKNPTAFYLCASSIMWGGETQYFGPGTRLLVL.

This chain connects TRBV2 to TRBJ2-5, with 9 bases identical to TRBD1. After removal of 6 bases from V and 1 base from J, the junction contained 6 bases not matched to a gene. CDR1 and CDR2 from the germline V gene are SNHLY and FYNNEI. This CDR3 contains 15 residues. The CDR3, as DNA: TGTGCCAGCAGACAGGACAGGGGACTCCAAGAGACCCAGTACTTC. It specifies CASRQDRGLQETQYF.

The V call is TRBV27, the J call TRBJ1-5; no definite D call. Germline V lookup: CDR1 MNHEY, CDR2 SMNVEV (reference sequence). The length of the CDR3 is 11 residues. Trimming took off 7 bases at V and 11 bases at J, with 12 bases between the two ends. CDR3 residues: CASTDGRSQHF. The CDR3 DNA sequence: TGTGCCAGCACCGATGGCAGGTCCCAGCATTTT.

This chain uses TRBV9 with TRBJ2-2, with TRBD1 identical over 7 bases. This CDR3 region has 15 residues. V was clipped by 4 bases and J by 4 bases; unmatched bases: 7. In germline, CDR1 is SGDLS, CDR2 YYNGEE. The CDR3 sequence is CASSPGGVTTGELFF. CDR3 nucleotide sequence: TGTGCCAGCAGCCCAGGGGGAGTGACCACCGGGGAGCTGTTTTTT.

CDR3 protein: CASRKGEAGNTIYF. The CDR3 nucleotides are TGTGCCAGCAGGAAGGGGGAAGCTGGAAACACCATATATTTT. The rearrangement uses TRBV9 and TRBJ1-3, with D possibly matching TRBD1 (6 bases). Germline values: CDR1 SGDLS, CDR2 YYNGEE. The CDR3 consists of 14 residues. V dropped 5 bases and J dropped 2 bases, with 11 bases sitting between them.

Of note for this clone: The same CDR3 is also encoded by other DNA sequences in this sample. V gene TRBV9 combines with J gene TRBJ1-5; the D is unclear. This CDR3 region has 14 residues. V lost 0 bases and J lost 1, with 5 bases in between. The germline gives CDR1 SGDLS, CDR2 YYNGEE. CDR3 amino acids: CASSVGGSNQPQHF. Here the CDR3 DNA reads TGTGCCAGCAGCGTAGGAGGGAGCAATCAGCCCCAGCATTTT. The variable domain in full, completed from reference TRBV9 and TRBJ1-5, reads DSGVTQTPKHLITATGQRVTLRCSPRSGDLSVYWYQQSLDQGLQFLIQYYNGEERAKGNILERFSAQQFPDLHSELNLSSLELGDSALYFCASSVGGSNQPQHFGDGTRLSIL.

V usage is TRBV30 and J usage is TRBJ1-4; TRBD1 agrees at 7 bases. Germline V lookup: CDR1 GTSNPN, CDR2 SVGIG (reference sequence). V lost 2 bases and J lost 3; bases outside the gene matches: 6. The CDR3 runs 15 residues. This CDR3 is CAWSLQGRANEKLFF. For the CDR3, the DNA is TGTGCCTGGAGTCTACAGGGGCGAGCTAATGAAAAACTGTTTTTT.